This T cell receptor (beta chain) was documented in a study of T-cell memory formation after mild COVID-19 (dated by TCRdb to the early 2020s). Turning to the overall study: TCR sequence clusters from the two donors were found to be largely donor specific. In two donors, T-cell clones that expanded and contracted after mild COVID-19 were followed by sequencing TCRalpha and TCRbeta repertoires longitudinally. The cohort was made up of two young adult volunteers, one female and one male, who were previously healthy.

TCRdb lists the instrument as Illumina NovaSeq 6000. cDNA libraries for TCRalpha and TCRbeta were prepared by 5'RACE using constant-segment primers, with sample barcodes and unique molecular identifiers added. RNA was extracted from every sample with Trizol reagent. Libraries were amplified in two PCR steps, with a second sample barcode and Illumina TruSeq adapters added in the second step. Libraries were sequenced on an Illumina NovaSeq with 2 x 150 bp paired-end reads. Per the source publication's procedure: With migec v1.2.7, reads were demultiplexed and then collapsed into UMI-guided consensus sequences. With mixcr v2.1.11, UMI consensuses were aligned to TRA and TRB V and J templates and assembled into clonotypes. A clonotype was counted as expanded or contracted only if both edgeR and NoisET called the change significant, with noise models trained on biological replicates. For edgeR calls, a false discovery rate-adjusted p below 0.01 and a log2 fold-change threshold of 1 were applied. As an exploratory analysis of dynamics, max-normalized trajectories of the 1000 most abundant clonotypes were examined by PCA with hierarchical clustering. Separately sequenced CD4+ and CD8+ repertoires were used to assign the CD4 or CD8 phenotype of responding clones. The public reads were run again by TCRdb, first through fastp at Q25 and then through MiXCR, and only productive beta chains were kept. One record per CDR3 amino acid sequence lists the most common genes and DNA. The V and J calls reflect TCRdb's pipeline rather than the authors' work. The sample data list around 220,000 distinct CDR3 sequences, and roughly 15% of these were observed just once. The top ten constitute about 3.5% of the sample.

PBMCs were isolated by Ficoll-Paque density gradient centrifugation. CDR1 and CDR2 were assigned from the germline V gene as MGHRA and YSYEKL. The CDR3 starts with the cysteine, ends with the phenylalanine, and has 15 residues. The CDR3 DNA has 45 bases and is translated from base 1. V was cut back by 2 bases and J by 6 bases, leaving a gap of 14 bases between them. Points the paper makes about the study in general: From day 15 to 85, contracting clones showed balanced CD4/CD8 phenotypes, whereas a second wave of clones that expanded from day 15 to 37 leaned towards CD4+. SARS-CoV-2 specificity was not confirmed for the second-wave clones peaking on day 37. Some responding clones were found in pre-infection memory, which suggests that pre-existing cross-reactive memory T cells took part in the SARS-CoV-2 response. Only two mild cases were covered by the study, and larger cohorts that include severe cases with pre-infection samples were considered necessary. Contracting CD4+ clones appeared mostly in the CM and EM memory subsets, whereas CD8+ clones were enriched in EMRA.

Comment on this clonotype: The clone's antigen remains unknown. One base away there is no much larger clone; base qualities are not given.

The sequencing input was PBMCs or a T cell subset sorted from them (not recorded which). The chain is assembled from TRBV4-1 and TRBJ1-5; the D gene identity is not certain. The receptor was isolated from a man aged 18 to 30 who had mild COVID-19 (a few samples of this study predate the infection). The sample titles of this study are shuffled in the database, so cell type and time point are left out; the donor was told from shared clones. The nucleotide sequence is given as TGCGCCAGCAGCCAATCAGGCCAGTGGGGTCAGCCCCAGCATTTT. Translation gives CASSQSGQWGQPQHF.